This is a list of T cell receptor beta chains from one sample in a study of breast tumors, draining lymph nodes, adjacent tissues. TCRdb re-called the multiplex PCR reads through MiXCR, storing one row per CDR3 protein. The sample has tens of thousands of distinct CDR3 sequences; 20% to 25% are singletons. Sample: breast tumor tissue. The source is a female donor with breast cancer. Some clones in this sample may be carry-over from other donors' samples. Both conserved end residues are part of each CDR3. Fields, in order: D gene, V gene, clone size, J gene, CDR3 DNA, CDR3 protein. D genes are given only for firm matches. For some rows the clone size is stated as once, few or many, or as a class when expanded; others skip it.

TRBD1	TRBV7-3	medium-sized	TRBJ2-5	TGTGCCAGCAGCAAGACAGGGACCGAGACCCAGTACTTC	CASSKTGTETQYF
TRBD2	TRBV4-2	many	TRBJ2-1	TGTGCCAGCAGCCAAGGGGTAGCGGGAGCTTACAATGAGCAGTTCTTC	CASSQGVAGAYNEQFF
.	TRBV7-9	many	TRBJ1-5	TGTGCCAGCAGCCAGGGAGGGACCAGCAATCAGCCCCAGCATTTT	CASSQGGTSNQPQHF
.	TRBV7-2	many	TRBJ1-6	TGTGCCAGCAGCCCCCTTTGGAATTCACCCCTCCACTTT	CASSPLWNSPLHF
.	TRBV6-2/TRBV6-3	few	TRBJ2-4	TGTGCCAGCAGTCCCACTGGTTCCCAGACGAACATTCAGTACTTC	CASSPTGSQTNIQYF
.	TRBV5-5	.	TRBJ2-1	TGTGCCAGCAGCCGATGGGACGGCGACAATGAGCAGTTCTTC	CASSRWDGDNEQFF
.	TRBV11-2	many	TRBJ1-2	TGTGCCAGCAGCTTTGAAGGAGGGTATGGCTACACCTTC	CASSFEGGYGYTF
.	TRBV20-1	many	TRBJ1-4	TGCAGTGCTAGATCGGTTGAGGATGAAAAACTGTTTTTT	CSARSVEDEKLFF
TRBD1	TRBV20-1	many	TRBJ1-6	TGCAGTGCTAGGGGACAGGGGGCGAGTTCACCCCTCCACTTT	CSARGQGASSPLHF
.	TRBV7-6	many	TRBJ2-2	TGTGCCAGCAGCTCTAGGGTTAACACCGGGGAGCTGTTTTTT	CASSSRVNTGELFF
.	TRBV6-1	few	TRBJ2-4	TGTGCCAGCAGTGAAGGCGGGGCCACTAGCTACATTCAGTACTTC	CASSEGGATSYIQYF
TRBD2	TRBV10-3	many	TRBJ2-7	TGTGCCATCGGCGGGAGCGAGGCCTACGAGCAGTACTTC	CAIGGSEAYEQYF
.	TRBV6-6	many	TRBJ1-5	TGTGCCAGCAGCCGGGCCGGGTCCGGGAGCAATCAGCCCCAGCATTTT	CASSRAGSGSNQPQHF
.	TRBV20-1	.	TRBJ1-2	TGCAGTGCTAGAGCTACGTCGGGGGGGGTCTATGGCTACACCTTC	CSARATSGGVYGYTF
.	TRBV7-6	medium-sized	TRBJ1-5	TGTGCCAGCAGCTTAGGAAGGGATCAGCCCCAGCATTTT	CASSLGRDQPQHF
.	TRBV2	many	TRBJ2-3	TGTGCCAGCAGCTCTCGACGAGCTAGCACAGATACGCAGTATTTT	CASSSRRASTDTQYF
TRBD2	TRBV7-8	many	TRBJ2-5	TGTGCCAGCAGCGCCGGACTAGCGGGGGAAGAGACCCAGTACTTC	CASSAGLAGEETQYF
.	TRBV30	many	TRBJ2-2	TGTGCCTTGGGCCCGGGGACCGGGGAGCTGTTTTTT	CALGPGTGELFF
TRBD2	TRBV4-2	many	TRBJ2-7	TGTGCCAGCAGCCAAGCGGGGACTAGCGGTCCCGAGCAGTACTTC	CASSQAGTSGPEQYF
.	TRBV27	few	TRBJ2-2	TGTGCCAGCAGCGAGGTCGCTCCGAACACCGGGGAGCTGTTTTTT	CASSEVAPNTGELFF
TRBD1	TRBV30	many	TRBJ2-7	TGTGCCTGGAATTTAAAACAGGGGCCCTCCTACGAGCAGTACTTC	CAWNLKQGPSYEQYF
.	TRBV7-3	.	TRBJ2-1	TGTGCCAGCAGCTTAAGGGGGTCCTACAATGAGCAGTTCTTC	CASSLRGSYNEQFF
.	TRBV7-3	many	TRBJ2-5	TGTGCCAGCAGCCCATCCGGGACTTCTGAGACCCAGTACTTC	CASSPSGTSETQYF
TRBD1	TRBV29-1	many	TRBJ1-2	TGCAGCGCCGGACAGGGTGTCGATGGCTACACCTTC	CSAGQGVDGYTF
TRBD1	TRBV9	many	TRBJ2-2	TGTGCCAGCAGCGCTACGGGACAGCTCACCGGGGAGCTGTTTTTT	CASSATGQLTGELFF
TRBD1	TRBV20-1	many	TRBJ2-3	TGCAGTGCGGACAGGGGGCGGCTAGCGGGAGATACGCAGTATTTT	CSADRGRLAGDTQYF
TRBD1	TRBV7-2	many	TRBJ1-2	TGTGCCAGCAGCCGACAGGGCGGCGGATCGGGCTACACCTTC	CASSRQGGGSGYTF
.	TRBV5-8	many	TRBJ1-5	TGTGCCAGCAGCTTAGGGGGGGATGCTCAGCCCCAGCATTTT	CASSLGGDAQPQHF
.	TRBV7-2	.	TRBJ2-1	TGTGCCAGCAGCTTACTAGGACTCAATGAGCAGTTATTC	CASSLLGLNEQLF
.	TRBV27	many	TRBJ1-2	TGTGCCAGCAGTTCCCCCCAGCAGGGTACCTATGGCTACACCTTC	CASSSPQQGTYGYTF
.	TRBV30	.	TRBJ1-1	TGTGCCTGGAGTGTTGGCCCGAGGGCTTTCTTT	CAWSVGPRAFF
.	TRBV6-5	many	TRBJ1-2	TGTGCCAGAATGGCCAGTAACTATGGCTACACCTTC	CARMASNYGYTF
.	TRBV6-1	many	TRBJ1-5	TGTGCCAGCAGTGAGGTAGACGCGTCTCAGCCCCAGCATTTT	CASSEVDASQPQHF
TRBD1	TRBV24-1	many	TRBJ1-4	TGTGCCACCAGTGATGGAGCCGGGACAGGGGTTGAAAAACTGTTTTTT	CATSDGAGTGVEKLFF
.	TRBV12-3/TRBV12-4	many	TRBJ2-2	TGTGCCAGCAGTCCTACCACGGACACCGGGGAGCTGTTTTTT	CASSPTTDTGELFF
.	TRBV28	.	TRBJ2-5	TGTGCCAGCACATCAGTGGGGCTCAACAACCAAGAGACCCAGTACTTC	CASTSVGLNNQETQYF
TRBD1	TRBV7-6	many	TRBJ1-5	TGTGCCAGCAGTTCCGGGACAGGGTTCAATCAGCCCCAGCATTTT	CASSSGTGFNQPQHF
TRBD1	TRBV19	many	TRBJ2-3	TGTGCCAGTAGTATCTGGGGACAGGGGCACACAGATACGCAGTATTTT	CASSIWGQGHTDTQYF
.	TRBV4-1	many	TRBJ1-2	TGCGCCAGCAGCCAAGATCGAGTCCAGGGACGTGGGTTGTATGGCTACACCTTC	CASSQDRVQGRGLYGYTF
.	TRBV19	few	TRBJ2-5	TGTGCCAGTAGTAGTACAGGGCTGGGGCAAGAGACCCAGTACTTC	CASSSTGLGQETQYF
.	TRBV12-3/TRBV12-4	many	TRBJ1-5	TGTGCCAGCAGCCCTCCCGGGGGTGGCAATCAGCCCCAGCATTTT	CASSPPGGGNQPQHF
.	TRBV7-3	many	TRBJ2-5	TGTGCCAGCAGCTTGACACCACGGGAGACCCAGTACTTC	CASSLTPRETQYF
.	TRBV6-6	many	TRBJ2-7	TGTGCCAGCAGTTTCAACAGGTACCCTCGCTACGAGCAGTACTTC	CASSFNRYPRYEQYF
TRBD1	TRBV7-2	many	TRBJ1-2	TGTGCCAGCAGCTTATTTAGACAGGGCTATGGCTACACCTTC	CASSLFRQGYGYTF
.	TRBV3-1	.	TRBJ2-3	TGTGCCAGCAGCCAAGATTTGAACTCAGGCCTAATAACAGATACGCAGTATTTT	CASSQDLNSGLITDTQYF
TRBD2	TRBV2	many	TRBJ2-7	TGTGCCAGCACCCCAAACGGGAGGCCCTACGAGCAGTACTTC	CASTPNGRPYEQYF
.	TRBV6-5	.	TRBJ1-4	TGTGCCAGCAGTAAGCTACGGTTGGGTAATGAAAAACTGTTTTTT	CASSKLRLGNEKLFF
TRBD1	TRBV6-6	many	TRBJ2-6	TGTGCCAGCATGGACACAGGGGCGTTAGCTGGGGCCAACGTCCTGACTTTC	CASMDTGALAGANVLTF
TRBD2	TRBV4-1	many	TRBJ2-7	TGCGCCAGCAGCCGGGGGGGAGCAGGGACCTACGAGGGGCAGTACTTC	CASSRGGAGTYEGQYF
.	TRBV10-3	many	TRBJ2-2	TGTGCTATCAGCAAACAGGGAGCCGGGGAGCTGTTTTTT	CAISKQGAGELFF
TRBD1	TRBV2	many	TRBJ2-5	TGTGCCAGCAGATTTGGGACAGGGGGGAGGGCAGAGACCCAGTACTTC	CASRFGTGGRAETQYF
TRBD2	TRBV7-9	few	TRBJ2-2	TGTGCCAGCAGCTACAAGGGGACTAGCGGGACTTCGAACACCGGGGAGCTGTTTTTT	CASSYKGTSGTSNTGELFF